This is a list of T cell receptor beta chains from one sample in a study of response to subunit inactivated influenza vaccine. Each CDR3 protein is one row after TCRdb ran MiXCR on the RT-PCR reads. The sample shows 700,000 to 900,000 distinct CDR3 sequences, about 20% of them seen only once. The sequencing here drew on PBMCs from blood, taken approximately 5 days after vaccination. Receptors originate from a man between 50 and 59 years old who received an inactivated influenza vaccine. CDR3s include the opening cysteine and the closing phenylalanine or tryptophan. A D gene is named only where the DNA matches it firmly. Not every row has a clone size; where given, it reads once, few, many or a size class.

j_call: TRBJ1-2
v_call: TRBV2
clone_size: -
d_call: -
cdr3_aa: CASGDGRFYGYTF
cdr3_nt: TGTGCCAGCGGAGACGGTCGATTCTATGGCTACACCTTC

j_call: TRBJ2-5
v_call: TRBV20-1
clone_size: few
d_call: -
cdr3_aa: CSAPRPGSQYF
cdr3_nt: TGCAGTGCCCCACGCCCGGGGTCCCAGTACTTC

j_call: TRBJ2-7
v_call: TRBV28
clone_size: few
d_call: TRBD2
cdr3_aa: CASRLAGVMTF
cdr3_nt: TGTGCCAGCCGCTTAGCGGGAGTAATGACCTTC

j_call: TRBJ2-1
v_call: TRBV20-1
clone_size: few
d_call: TRBD2
cdr3_aa: CSASRGLAGVYNEQFF
cdr3_nt: TGCAGTGCTAGTAGGGGACTAGCGGGGGTGTACAATGAGCAGTTCTTC

j_call: TRBJ2-5
v_call: TRBV4-2
clone_size: -
d_call: -
cdr3_aa: CASSQGPGLQGWETQYF
cdr3_nt: TGTGCCAGCAGCCAAGGCCCTGGCCTACAGGGATGGGAGACCCAGTACTTC

j_call: TRBJ1-2
v_call: TRBV12-3/TRBV12-4
clone_size: -
d_call: -
cdr3_aa: CASSLEWYYGYTF
cdr3_nt: TGTGCCAGCAGTTTGGAGTGGTACTATGGCTACACCTTC

j_call: TRBJ2-5
v_call: TRBV3-1
clone_size: -
d_call: -
cdr3_aa: CASSHRLVRALSPSETQYF
cdr3_nt: TGTGCCAGCAGCCATAGGCTGGTACGGGCATTGAGTCCAAGTGAGACCCAGTACTTC

j_call: TRBJ2-3
v_call: TRBV20-1
clone_size: few
d_call: -
cdr3_aa: CSARGFRRGRSTDTQYF
cdr3_nt: TGCAGTGCTAGAGGTTTCCGGAGAGGACGAAGCACAGATACGCAGTATTTT

j_call: TRBJ2-1
v_call: TRBV7-6
clone_size: -
d_call: TRBD2
cdr3_aa: CASSLATGTNSYNEQFF
cdr3_nt: TGTGCCAGCAGCTTAGCCACCGGGACTAACTCCTACAATGAGCAGTTCTTC

j_call: TRBJ2-7
v_call: TRBV11-2
clone_size: -
d_call: TRBD1
cdr3_aa: CASSISGTGTYEQYF
cdr3_nt: TGTGCCAGCAGCATATCCGGGACAGGTACCTACGAGCAGTACTTC

j_call: TRBJ2-1
v_call: TRBV7-2
clone_size: -
d_call: -
cdr3_aa: CASSPMARYNEQFF
cdr3_nt: TGTGCCAGCAGCCCAATGGCGCGGTACAATGAGCAGTTCTTC

j_call: TRBJ2-7
v_call: TRBV28
clone_size: -
d_call: TRBD2
cdr3_aa: CASSLAGLGTYEQYF
cdr3_nt: TGTGCCAGCAGTTTGGCGGGACTAGGGACCTACGAGCAGTACTTC

j_call: TRBJ2-1
v_call: TRBV7-8
clone_size: once
d_call: -
cdr3_aa: CASRPRTYNEQFF
cdr3_nt: TGTGCCAGCAGGCCACGAACCTACAATGAGCAGTTCTTC

j_call: TRBJ2-5
v_call: TRBV9
clone_size: -
d_call: -
cdr3_aa: CASSVVIGGETQYF
cdr3_nt: TGTGCCAGCAGCGTAGTGATAGGCGGAGAGACCCAGTACTTC

j_call: TRBJ2-2
v_call: TRBV2
clone_size: -
d_call: TRBD1
cdr3_aa: CASTPSWTGAGELFF
cdr3_nt: TGTGCCAGCACCCCGTCCTGGACAGGGGCCGGGGAGCTGTTTTTT

j_call: TRBJ2-2
v_call: TRBV12-3/TRBV12-4
clone_size: -
d_call: TRBD1
cdr3_aa: CASSWGQGDTGELFF
cdr3_nt: TGTGCCAGCAGTTGGGGACAGGGGGACACCGGGGAGCTGTTTTTT

j_call: TRBJ2-1
v_call: TRBV10-3
clone_size: few
d_call: -
cdr3_aa: CATGGDPRSYNEQFF
cdr3_nt: TGTGCCACCGGGGGAGACCCGAGGTCCTACAATGAGCAGTTCTTC

j_call: TRBJ2-5
v_call: TRBV29-1
clone_size: many
d_call: TRBD2
cdr3_aa: CSVPPASGVQETQYF
cdr3_nt: TGCAGCGTTCCACCGGCTAGCGGGGTCCAAGAGACCCAGTACTTC

j_call: TRBJ2-3
v_call: TRBV29-1
clone_size: -
d_call: TRBD2
cdr3_aa: CSVDSSGGGAQYF
cdr3_nt: TGCAGCGTCGATTCTAGCGGAGGTGGTGCGCAGTATTTT

j_call: TRBJ2-3
v_call: TRBV20-1
clone_size: -
d_call: TRBD2
cdr3_aa: CSARYPSGRDTQYF
cdr3_nt: TGCAGTGCTAGATATCCTAGCGGGAGGGATACGCAGTATTTT

j_call: TRBJ2-7
v_call: TRBV29-1
clone_size: few
d_call: TRBD2
cdr3_aa: CSVGVPGLTYEQYF
cdr3_nt: TGCAGCGTTGGAGTACCGGGACTAACCTACGAGCAGTACTTC

j_call: TRBJ2-3
v_call: TRBV4-1
clone_size: -
d_call: -
cdr3_aa: CASSLKAWDTQYF
cdr3_nt: TGCGCCAGCAGCCTGAAAGCCTGGGATACGCAGTATTTT

j_call: TRBJ2-2
v_call: TRBV12-3/TRBV12-4
clone_size: -
d_call: -
cdr3_aa: CASSKIANTGELFF
cdr3_nt: TGTGCCAGCTCTAAGATAGCGAACACCGGGGAGCTGTTTTTT

j_call: TRBJ2-3
v_call: TRBV7-6
clone_size: -
d_call: -
cdr3_aa: CASSSNQGGRGTDTQYF
cdr3_nt: TGTGCCAGCAGCTCGAATCAGGGGGGGAGGGGCACAGATACGCAGTATTTT

j_call: TRBJ2-7
v_call: TRBV7-6
clone_size: many
d_call: -
cdr3_aa: CASSVGLAYEQYF
cdr3_nt: TGTGCCAGCAGCGTGGGACTGGCCTACGAGCAGTACTTC

j_call: TRBJ2-1
v_call: TRBV11-2
clone_size: once
d_call: TRBD2
cdr3_aa: CASSAGLAGGGEQFF
cdr3_nt: TGTGCCAGCAGCGCCGGACTAGCGGGAGGGGGTGAGCAGTTCTTC

j_call: TRBJ2-5
v_call: TRBV28
clone_size: -
d_call: -
cdr3_aa: CASSFFGTQYF
cdr3_nt: TGTGCCAGCAGTTTCTTCGGGACCCAGTACTTC

j_call: TRBJ1-5
v_call: TRBV12-3/TRBV12-4
clone_size: -
d_call: -
cdr3_aa: CASSLETSQPQHF
cdr3_nt: TGTGCCAGCAGTTTAGAAACCAGTCAGCCCCAGCATTTT

j_call: TRBJ2-1
v_call: TRBV28
clone_size: -
d_call: TRBD2
cdr3_aa: CASSSQLAGGNEQFF
cdr3_nt: TGTGCCAGCAGTTCCCAACTAGCGGGAGGGAATGAGCAGTTCTTC

j_call: TRBJ2-7
v_call: TRBV12-3/TRBV12-4
clone_size: -
d_call: -
cdr3_aa: CASSSHRDSPYEQYF
cdr3_nt: TGTGCCAGCAGTAGCCACAGGGACTCTCCCTACGAGCAGTACTTC

j_call: TRBJ1-2
v_call: TRBV29-1
clone_size: few
d_call: -
cdr3_aa: CSARTGSNYGYTF
cdr3_nt: TGCAGCGCTCGAACAGGGTCAAACTATGGCTACACCTTC

j_call: TRBJ1-4
v_call: TRBV4-3
clone_size: many
d_call: -
cdr3_aa: CASSQEVKRHGNEKLFF
cdr3_nt: TGCGCCAGCAGCCAAGAAGTAAAGCGGCATGGTAATGAAAAACTGTTTTTT

j_call: TRBJ1-1
v_call: TRBV20-1
clone_size: -
d_call: TRBD1
cdr3_aa: CSARSGGPNTEAFF
cdr3_nt: TGCAGTGCTAGGTCAGGGGGCCCGAACACTGAAGCTTTCTTT

j_call: TRBJ2-5
v_call: TRBV28
clone_size: -
d_call: -
cdr3_aa: CASGSVQETQETQYF
cdr3_nt: TGTGCCAGCGGCTCCGTACAGGAAACCCAAGAGACCCAGTACTTC

j_call: TRBJ2-1
v_call: TRBV20-1
clone_size: few
d_call: TRBD1
cdr3_aa: CSASRQGIYNEQFF
cdr3_nt: TGCAGTGCTAGTCGACAGGGGATCTACAATGAGCAGTTCTTC

j_call: TRBJ2-7
v_call: TRBV6-5
clone_size: few
d_call: -
cdr3_aa: CASSYGGRITGEQYF
cdr3_nt: TGTGCCAGCAGTTACGGAGGCCGGATTACGGGGGAGCAGTACTTC

j_call: TRBJ2-5
v_call: TRBV10-3
clone_size: few
d_call: -
cdr3_aa: CAISDPAGPKETQYF
cdr3_nt: TGTGCCATCAGTGACCCTGCGGGCCCCAAGGAGACCCAGTACTTC

j_call: TRBJ1-2
v_call: TRBV18
clone_size: few
d_call: -
cdr3_aa: CASSPRGTDGYTF
cdr3_nt: TGTGCCAGCTCACCACGGGGTACGGATGGCTACACCTTC

j_call: TRBJ2-7
v_call: TRBV7-2
clone_size: -
d_call: -
cdr3_aa: CASSSTGTKYEQYF
cdr3_nt: TGTGCCAGCAGCTCTACCGGGACAAAGTACGAGCAGTACTTC

j_call: TRBJ2-7
v_call: TRBV29-1
clone_size: few
d_call: TRBD1
cdr3_aa: CSVEGQGWDEQYF
cdr3_nt: TGCAGCGTTGAGGGACAGGGGTGGGACGAGCAGTACTTC

j_call: TRBJ2-2
v_call: TRBV29-1
clone_size: -
d_call: -
cdr3_aa: CSVVGGTGELFF
cdr3_nt: TGCAGCGTTGTGGGGGGCACCGGGGAGCTGTTTTTT

j_call: TRBJ1-5
v_call: TRBV7-8
clone_size: few
d_call: -
cdr3_aa: CASSLMGPGNNQPQHF
cdr3_nt: TGTGCCAGCAGCTTAATGGGGCCAGGGAACAATCAGCCCCAGCATTTT

j_call: TRBJ1-1
v_call: TRBV10-3
clone_size: -
d_call: -
cdr3_aa: CAINRGGDTEAFF
cdr3_nt: TGTGCCATCAATCGGGGGGGGGACACTGAAGCTTTCTTT

j_call: TRBJ2-6
v_call: TRBV12-3/TRBV12-4
clone_size: -
d_call: -
cdr3_aa: CAIHITGANVLTF
cdr3_nt: TGTGCCATCCACATAACTGGGGCCAACGTCCTGACTTTC

j_call: TRBJ2-6
v_call: TRBV11-1
clone_size: once
d_call: TRBD1
cdr3_aa: CASRDQGAGDRSGANVLTF
cdr3_nt: TGTGCCAGCAGAGATCAGGGGGCTGGGGACCGCTCTGGGGCCAACGTCCTGACTTTC

j_call: TRBJ2-1
v_call: TRBV12-3/TRBV12-4
clone_size: few
d_call: -
cdr3_aa: CASSFEPWGQFF
cdr3_nt: TGTGCCAGCAGTTTTGAGCCCTGGGGGCAGTTCTTC

j_call: TRBJ2-1
v_call: TRBV27
clone_size: -
d_call: TRBD2
cdr3_aa: CASSLFAGGNNEQFF
cdr3_nt: TGTGCCAGCAGTTTATTTGCGGGAGGAAACAATGAGCAGTTCTTC

j_call: TRBJ2-2
v_call: TRBV6-1
clone_size: -
d_call: TRBD2
cdr3_aa: CASSEGFGTSGAMNTGELFF
cdr3_nt: TGTGCCAGCAGTGAAGGATTTGGGACTAGCGGGGCAATGAACACCGGGGAGCTGTTTTTT

j_call: TRBJ2-3
v_call: TRBV20-1
clone_size: -
d_call: -
cdr3_aa: CSARGTTWGQVTQYF
cdr3_nt: TGCAGTGCTAGGGGCACTACGTGGGGTCAGGTTACGCAGTATTTT

j_call: TRBJ1-2
v_call: TRBV12-3/TRBV12-4
clone_size: few
d_call: TRBD1
cdr3_aa: CATSDRGFANYGYTF
cdr3_nt: TGTGCCACCTCGGACAGGGGGTTCGCTAACTATGGCTACACCTTC

j_call: TRBJ1-4
v_call: TRBV7-9
clone_size: -
d_call: -
cdr3_aa: CASSLGLERLFF
cdr3_nt: TGTGCCAGCAGCTTAGGACTTGAAAGACTGTTTTTT

j_call: TRBJ2-7
v_call: TRBV20-1
clone_size: -
d_call: TRBD2
cdr3_aa: CSARGGLSGSVYEQYF
cdr3_nt: TGCAGTGCTAGAGGGGGGCTTAGCGGGAGCGTCTACGAGCAGTACTTC

j_call: TRBJ2-1
v_call: TRBV6-6
clone_size: many
d_call: -
cdr3_aa: CASSYSKGHEQFF
cdr3_nt: TGTGCCAGCAGTTACTCGAAGGGACATGAGCAGTTCTTC

j_call: TRBJ2-4
v_call: TRBV29-1
clone_size: few
d_call: -
cdr3_aa: CSVYTTDLAKNIQYF
cdr3_nt: TGCAGCGTTTACACGACGGATCTAGCCAAAAACATTCAGTACTTC

j_call: TRBJ2-7
v_call: TRBV3-1
clone_size: few
d_call: -
cdr3_aa: CASSQNLVYEQYF
cdr3_nt: TGTGCCAGCAGCCAGAACCTGGTCTACGAGCAGTACTTC